This TCR beta chain was documented in a study of shared clonotypes between healthy human individuals. In germline, CDR1 is SGHNT, CDR2 YYREEE (reference sequence). The CDR3 loop spans 16 amino acids. Trimming took off 3 bases at V and 4 bases at J, with 19 bases between the two ends. Cells designated naive CD8 were CD45RO-negative and were positively selected for CCR7, with terminally differentiated effector memory CD45RA+ cells excluded. All donors were healthy HIV-negative adults lacking recent acute infections or vaccinations. Concerning this clone itself: Its antigen is still unknown.

Repertoires were generated with immunoSEQ multiplex PCR, while TCRdb's copy carries only in-frame clones and drops some. The data hold some 2.1 million clones, with around 95% observed a single time. Study results and caveats: With few donors, the genetic and exposure-history diversity represented was limited.

The chain has TRBV5-4 and TRBJ1-2; D is ambiguous. Sequencing was carried out using naive CD8+ T cells from PBMCs. The TCR sequence derives from a man aged 18 to 29 in good health. Some clones in this sample may be carry-over from other donors' samples. The CDR3 here is CASSSMDALRVYGYTF. The CDR3 region has the DNA TGTGCCAGCAGCTCGATGGACGCTTTAAGGGTCTATGGCTACACCTTC.